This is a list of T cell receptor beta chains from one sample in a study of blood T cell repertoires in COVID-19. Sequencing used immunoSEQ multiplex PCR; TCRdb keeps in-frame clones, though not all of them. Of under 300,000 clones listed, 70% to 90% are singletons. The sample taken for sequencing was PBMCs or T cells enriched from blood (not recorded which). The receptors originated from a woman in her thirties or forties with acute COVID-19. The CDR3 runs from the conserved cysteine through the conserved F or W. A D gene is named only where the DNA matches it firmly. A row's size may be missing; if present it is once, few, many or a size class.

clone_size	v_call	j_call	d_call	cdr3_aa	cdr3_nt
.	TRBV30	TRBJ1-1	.	CAWRVKGETEAFF	TGTGCCTGGAGGGTTAAGGGGGAGACTGAAGCTTTCTTT
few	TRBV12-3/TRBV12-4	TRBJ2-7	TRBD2	CASSFAGGYEQYF	TGTGCCAGCAGTTTCGCGGGGGGATACGAGCAGTACTTC
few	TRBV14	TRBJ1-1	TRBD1	CASSRDRGWFTEAFF	TGTGCCAGCAGCCGTGACAGGGGATGGTTCACTGAAGCTTTCTTT
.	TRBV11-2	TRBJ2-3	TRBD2	CASSLVSGGDTQYF	TGTGCCAGCAGCTTAGTTAGCGGGGGCGATACGCAGTATTTT
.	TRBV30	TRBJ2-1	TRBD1	CAWDGTGRNEQFF	TGTGCCTGGGACGGGACAGGGAGAAATGAGCAGTTCTTC
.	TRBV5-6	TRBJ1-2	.	CASSFRRIGQAMGYTF	TGTGCCAGCAGCTTCAGGCGGATCGGACAAGCTATGGGCTACACCTTC
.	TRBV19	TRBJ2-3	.	CASQPIGLSGGGPDTQYF	TGTGCCAGTCAACCCATAGGGCTGAGTGGGGGGGGCCCAGATACGCAGTATTTT
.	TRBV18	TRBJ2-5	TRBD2	CASSSSTSRQETQYF	TGTGCCAGCTCATCCTCGACTAGCAGGCAAGAGACCCAGTACTTC
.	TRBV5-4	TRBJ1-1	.	CASSDRVGLSTEAFF	TGTGCCAGCAGCGATCGCGTGGGGCTGAGCACTGAAGCTTTCTTT
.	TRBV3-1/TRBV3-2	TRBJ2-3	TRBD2	CASSQVNREGYPSTDTQYF	TGTGCCAGCAGCCAAGTAAATCGGGAGGGTTACCCTAGCACAGATACGCAGTATTTT
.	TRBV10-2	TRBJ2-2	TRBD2	CASSEPAGVTGELFF	TGCGCCAGCAGTGAACCAGCGGGGGTCACCGGGGAGCTGTTTTTT
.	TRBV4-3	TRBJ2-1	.	CASSLGLAGGYNEQFF	TGCGCCAGCAGCCTTGGACTAGCAGGGGGTTACAATGAGCAGTTCTTC
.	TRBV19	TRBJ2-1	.	CASMTPAGSAANEQFF	TGTGCCAGTATGACCCCGGCGGGGTCAGCGGCCAATGAGCAGTTCTTC
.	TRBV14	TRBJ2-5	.	CASSQVFETQYF	TGTGCCAGCAGCCAAGTCTTCGAGACCCAGTACTTC
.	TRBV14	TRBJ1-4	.	CASSQNQGFPNEKLFF	TGTGCCAGCAGCCAGAACCAGGGGTTTCCTAATGAAAAACTGTTTTTT
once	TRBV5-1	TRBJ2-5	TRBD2	CASSLVAGLQETQYF	TGCGCCAGCAGCTTGGTAGCGGGGCTACAAGAGACCCAGTACTTC
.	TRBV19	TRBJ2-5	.	CASRDIRWTQYF	TGTGCCAGTAGGGACATCAGATGGACCCAGTACTTC
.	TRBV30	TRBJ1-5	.	CAWSQGAGNQPQHF	TGTGCCTGGAGTCAGGGTGCGGGCAATCAGCCCCAGCATTTT
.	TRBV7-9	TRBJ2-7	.	CASTATPGTTVSYEQYF	TGTGCCAGCACTGCCACCCCCGGGACAACCGTCTCCTACGAGCAGTACTTC
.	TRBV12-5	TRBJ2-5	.	CASAMGTGRETQYF	TGTGCTAGTGCCATGGGTACAGGTCGGGAGACCCAGTACTTC
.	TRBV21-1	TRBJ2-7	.	CASSGQGGYEQYF	TGTGCCAGCAGCGGACAGGGGGGCTACGAGCAGTACTTC
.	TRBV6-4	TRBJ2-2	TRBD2	CASSATSGNTGELFF	TGTGCCAGCAGCGCGACTAGCGGGAACACCGGGGAGCTGTTTTTT
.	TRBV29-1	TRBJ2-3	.	CSVDGGLRADTQYF	TGCAGCGTTGACGGGGGGCTTCGCGCAGATACGCAGTATTTT
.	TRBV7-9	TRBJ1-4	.	CASSLTGEKLFF	TGTGCCAGCAGCCTAACAGGGGAAAAACTGTTTTTT
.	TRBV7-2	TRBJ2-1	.	CASSLDGGSNEQFF	TGTGCCAGCAGCTTAGACGGTGGGAGTAATGAGCAGTTCTTC
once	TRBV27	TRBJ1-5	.	CASSLLGGEHQPQHF	TGTGCCAGCAGTTTATTAGGGGGGGAGCATCAGCCCCAGCATTTT
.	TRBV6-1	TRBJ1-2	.	CASSEATALYGYTF	TGTGCCAGCAGTGAAGCTACAGCTCTCTATGGCTACACCTTC
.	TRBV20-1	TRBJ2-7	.	CSARDQGEQYF	TGCAGTGCTAGAGATCAGGGGGAGCAGTACTTC
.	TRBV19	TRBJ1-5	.	CASSIPRGSNQPQHF	TGTGCCAGTAGTATCCCCAGGGGAAGCAATCAGCCCCAGCATTTT
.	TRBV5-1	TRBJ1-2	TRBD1	CASSGNPGQGNYGYTF	TGCGCCAGCAGCGGAAACCCGGGACAGGGAAACTATGGCTACACCTTC
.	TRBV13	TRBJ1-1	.	CASQPGHLNTEAFF	TGTGCCTCCCAGCCGGGACACTTAAACACTGAAGCTTTCTTT